A single sample is the source of the 27 T cell receptor beta chains below, sequenced in a study of tumor-infiltrating lymphocytes in primary liver carcinoma. Priming with a constant-region primer yielded TCR beta cDNA from about 540 ng total RNA. Construction of TCR beta libraries relied on three successive nested multiplex PCR rounds employing slightly modified ARM-PCR. Amplification in the first two PCR rounds was performed using TRBV1-TRBV30 forward primers and a C-beta reverse primer for approximately 10 cycles each. TCRdb re-called the multiplex PCR reads through MiXCR, storing one row per CDR3 protein. Here the sample spans approximately 190,000 distinct CDR3 sequences, around four fifths being singletons. Total RNA and DNA came together from 20-30 mg of bulk tissue without cell sorting. The sequenced material came from tumor tissue from primary liver carcinoma. The receptors shown here come from a man aged 35 to 55 with primary liver carcinoma and hepatitis B virus infection.

A remark on this clonotype: Sequence at one end of the junction differs from germline and may be a read error. The chain uses TRBV29-1 and TRBJ2-5; tentatively, D is TRBD2 (6 bases). The CDR3 spans 14 residues. CDR1 and CDR2 from the germline V gene are SQVTM and ANQGSEA. The CDR3 DNA sequence: TGCAGCTGCCACGTCGGGGCGGGGCAAGAAACCCACTACTTC. The encoded protein is CSCHVGAGQETHYF.

The V call is TRBV6-5, the J call TRBJ2-3, with 7 bases that match TRBD2. V gave up 7 bases and J gave up 7 bases; unmatched junction bases: 14. Germline V lookup: CDR1 MNHEY, CDR2 SVGAGI. CDR3 length: 15 residues. The CDR3 spells CASNPGLVGTHTQYF. The DNA of the CDR3 is TGTGCCAGCAATCCAGGACTAGTGGGAACACATACGCAGTATTTT.

Concerning this clonotype: The junction does not match germline at one end; this may be a read error. This chain links TRBV11-3 with TRBJ1-5; a possible D gene is TRBD1 (5 bases). The length of the CDR3 is 15 residues. The V gene's germline CDR1 is SGHNT and CDR2 YENEEA. CDR3 nucleotide sequence: TGTGCCAGCGGCTTAGAACTGGGGGTGGCTCAGGCCCAGCATTTT. Amino acid sequence: CASGLELGVAQAQHF.

Details on this clonotype: One junction end does not reproduce the germline sequence, and a read error may be involved. V usage is TRBV29-1 and J usage is TRBJ2-2, with D possibly matching TRBD1 (6 bases). Germline CDR1 reads SQVTM; CDR2 reads ANQGSEA. The CDR3 sequence is 13 residues long. In DNA form, the CDR3 reads TGCGGCGTTTATACAGGGAACACGGGGGAGCTGTTTTTT. Its protein product is CGVYTGNTGELFF.

This clonotype was detected ten times or more. This chain uses TRBV12-3 or TRBV12-4 with TRBJ2-4; 7 bases fit TRBD1. V shed 5 bases and J 0 bases; nucleotides not matched to a gene: 4. The CDR3 is 15 residues long. CDR3 loop: CASSGTELAKNIQYF. The CDR3 DNA follows: TGTGCCAGCAGTGGGACAGAGCTAGCCAAAAACATTCAGTACTTC.

Comments on this clonotype: A much larger clone lies a single base off, so this may be a read error. The chain couples TRBV4-1 to TRBJ2-3; D is undetermined. This CDR3 region has 18 residues. Germline values: CDR1 MGHRA, CDR2 YSYEKL. The V end was cut by 1 base, the J end by 0 bases, with 17 bases between. CDR3 nucleotide sequence: TGCGCCAGCAGCCAAGGTGGCAGCTTGGTCGTTAGCACAGATACGCAGTATTTT. Its protein is CASSQGGSLVVSTDTQYF.

With regard to this clonotype: A junction end diverges from the germline sequence, so it may reflect a read error. CDR3 protein: CTSSQGTPGTNVLTF. The CDR3, as DNA: TGCACCAGCAGCCAGGGGACACCTGGGACCAACGTCCTGACTTTC. The gene calls are TRBV4-3 and TRBJ2-6; a possible D gene is TRBD1 (6 bases). The CDR3 spans 15 residues. CDR1 is LGHNA and CDR2 is YSLEER in the germline V gene.

J is TRBJ1-2 and V is TRBV6-1; no firm D call. The CDR3 totals 13 residues. V was cut by 8 bases and J by 3 bases, with 13 bases left in between. In germline, CDR1 is MNHNS, CDR2 SASEGT. For the CDR3, the DNA is TGTGCCAGCCTTTCGGACGTAGACTATGGCTACACCTTC. It codes for CASLSDVDYGYTF.

This sequence joins TRBV6-2 or TRBV6-3 and TRBJ2-1; TRBD1 is a possible D gene (6 bases). The CDR3 has 17 amino acids. V gave up 7 bases and J gave up 3 bases, with 22 bases separating them. Germline assignment: CDR1 MNHEY and CDR2 SVGEGT. The CDR3 sequence: CASTSSPSQGHYNEQFF. The CDR3 region has the DNA TGTGCCAGCACTTCATCACCGTCCCAGGGACACTACAATGAGCAGTTCTTC.

On this clonotype itself: One end of the junction varies from germline; a read error may be responsible. The chain employs TRBV6-1 and TRBJ2-6; D may be TRBD1 or TRBD2 (5 bases each). Germline V gives CDR1 MNHNS, CDR2 SASEGT. The CDR3 extends over 15 amino acids. CDR3 DNA: TGTGCCAGCAGTCCCCGAGGGCCTGGGGCCAACGTCCAGACTTTC. Translated, it gives CASSPRGPGANVQTF.

A remark on this clonotype: Being one base from a much bigger clone, this may be a read error. J is TRBJ2-3 and V is TRBV14; either TRBD1 or TRBD2 may supply D (5 bases each). The CDR3 sequence is 12 residues long. In germline, CDR1 is SGHDN, CDR2 FVKESK. Here the CDR3 DNA reads TGTGCCAGCAGCGCCCAGGGAGATGCGCAGTATTTT. This encodes CASSAQGDAQYF.

This clonotype was seen many times. The CDR3: CASSYGGAGGEAFF. In DNA form, the CDR3 reads TGTGCCAGCAGTTACGGGGGTGCGGGAGGTGAAGCTTTCTTT. The chain links TRBV6-5 to TRBJ1-1; perhaps TRBD1 as D (5 bases). The CDR3 is made up of 14 amino acids. Trimming took off 2 bases at V and 7 bases at J, with 14 bases between the two ends. Germline loops: CDR1 MNHEY, CDR2 SVGAGI.

The rearrangement links TRBV7-6 to TRBJ2-6; D uncertain. The V end lost 4 bases, the J end lost 6 bases, and 13 bases lay between the germline ends. The germline V gene has CDR1 SGHVS and CDR2 FNYEAQ. CDR3 size: 15 residues. The CDR3 loop reads CASSSNLLEANVLTF. The CDR3 bases are TGTGCCAGCAGCTCGAACCTCCTTGAGGCCAACGTCCTGACTTTC.

Notes on this clonotype: The conserved phenylalanine or tryptophan is not found at the CDR3 terminus, so this likely reflects a read error. No DNA is shown, since the ends of the CDR3 on it are uncertain; the CDR3 is the one TCRdb lists. The CDR3 loop is CASSFSGGEETQYS. The genes are TRBV11-2 and TRBJ2-5; TRBD2, the table's D call, lacks a check against the DNA. 14 amino acids form the CDR3, both terminal residues included. From germline, CDR1 is SGHAT and CDR2 FQNNGV.

As regards this clonotype: The junction and the germline gene differ at one end; a read error may be behind it. The gene calls are TRBV7-8 and TRBJ2-5; D possibly corresponds to TRBD1 (6 bases). Germline lookup yields CDR1 SGHVS and CDR2 FQNEAQ. The CDR3 is 11 residues long. The CDR3 sequence: CVSSPGETQYF. The CDR3 DNA reads TGTGTCAGCAGCCCAGGGGAGACTCAGTACTTC.

The rearrangement uses TRBV29-1 and TRBJ2-1; 12 bases agree with TRBD2. The length of the CDR3 is 15 residues. Germline assignment: CDR1 SQVTM and CDR2 ANQGSEA. CDR3 DNA: TGCAACATTGGGCTAGCGGGAGGGTTCTACAATGAGCAGTTCTTC. Translating it yields CNIGLAGGFYNEQFF.

As concerns this clonotype: The CDR3 does not close with the conserved phenylalanine or tryptophan, likely indicating a read error. This chain uses TRBV11-2 with TRBJ2-4, with D unclear. CDR3 length: 15 amino acids. Germline V gene data show CDR1 as SGHAT and CDR2 as FQNNGV. For the CDR3, the DNA is TGTGCTAGCACCACTTTGGCGGTAGCCAAAAACATTCAGTACTTG. This encodes CASTTLAVAKNIQYL.

Only one count was recorded for this clonotype. At one end the junction does not follow the germline gene, possibly because of a read error. The rearrangement links TRBV24-1 to TRBJ2-3, with TRBD2 matching 7 bases. From germline, CDR1 is KGHDR and CDR2 SFDVKD. The CDR3 has 16 residues. This chain's CDR3 is CVTSGRGRTSTDTQYF. CDR3 coding DNA: TGTGTCACCAGTGGGAGGGGAAGGACTAGCACAGATACGCAGTATTTT.

Points on this clonotype: One end of the junction varies from germline; a read error may be responsible. The chain couples TRBV6-1 to TRBJ2-7; D call uncertain. CDR3 size: 15 residues. CDR1 is MNHNS and CDR2 is SASEGT in the germline V gene. CDR3 DNA: TGTCCCAGCAGGCGCCTACTAAGGGTCCACTACGAGCAGTACTTC. Its translation: CPSRRLLRVHYEQYF.

J is TRBJ2-2 and V is TRBV28, with 8 positions matching TRBD2. The germline gives CDR1 MDHEN, CDR2 SYDVKM. CDR3 length: 18 residues. The junction had 25 bases not matched to a gene; V was cut back by 7 bases and J by 12 bases. CDR3 loop: CASTLAGLSAGSAGKLFF. The DNA of the CDR3 is TGTGCCAGCACCTTAGCGGGACTCTCGGCGGGAAGCGCCGGTAAGCTGTTTTTT.

With respect to this clonotype: Relative to the germline gene, one junction end is altered; a read error may explain this. The J gene is TRBJ2-5, the V gene TRBV6-2 or TRBV6-3; D remains ambiguous. The V gene's germline CDR1 is MNHEY and CDR2 SVGEGT. The CDR3 is 15 amino acids. CDR3 DNA sequence: TGTACCAGCAGACGGCCAGAGACCCAACAAGAGACCCAGTACTTT. Translation: CTSRRPETQQETQYF.

A word on this clonotype: One end of the junction is discordant with germline, which a read error may explain. The rearrangement links TRBV6-2 or TRBV6-3 to TRBJ2-7; TRBD2 might be the D (5 bases). Germline-derived CDR1 and CDR2 are MNHEY and SVGEGT. The CDR3 runs 15 residues. The CDR3 DNA follows: TGTGCCAGCTGTTATAAGCCTAGCTGCTCCTACGAGCAGTACTTC. Translated, it gives CASCYKPSCSYEQYF.

This clonotype was detected once. The chain uses TRBV4-1 and TRBJ2-5, with D tentatively TRBD2 (7 bases). V was clipped by 6 bases and J by 2 bases, with 19 bases between them. Germline CDR1 is MGHRA and CDR2 is YSYEKL. The CDR3 is 16 residues long. DNA of the CDR3: TGCGCCAGCAGTCCTGAGGGGGGGCTGCGTCAAGAGACCCAGTACTTC. Amino acids: CASSPEGGLRQETQYF.

As regards this clonotype: Since the CDR3 does not end with the conserved phenylalanine or tryptophan, this likely comes from a read error. The gene calls are TRBV25-1 and TRBJ2-7; 13 bases agree with TRBD2. V trimming: 9 bases; J trimming: 1 base; junction bases outside the gene matches: 12. The CDR3 has 17 residues. Looked up from germline, CDR1 is MGHDK and CDR2 is SYGVNS. Here the CDR3 DNA reads TGTGCCAGTAGTCGTAAAGGACTAGCGGGAGTTTCCTACGAGCAGTACTTA. Protein: CASSRKGLAGVSYEQYL.

The chain is built from TRBV28 and TRBJ1-1; 7 nucleotides agree with TRBD1. Trimming removed 1 base from V and 4 bases from J; junction bases left unmatched: 6. In germline, CDR1 is MDHEN, CDR2 SYDVKM. This CDR3 is built from 15 residues. CDR3 DNA: TGTGCCAGCAGTTTATCGGGACAGATGAGCACTGAAGCTTTCTTT. Protein: CASSLSGQMSTEAFF.

Note on this clonotype: A single base separates this from a much larger clone, so it may be a read error. V and J are TRBV28 and TRBJ2-1; D not certain. Germline CDR1 reads MDHEN; CDR2 reads SYDVKM. The CDR3 is 13 amino acids. CDR3 in DNA: TGTGCCATCAGTTCGCCGACCGTGAATGAGCAGTTCTTC. Its translation: CAISSPTVNEQFF. The whole variable domain, remainder taken from reference TRBV28 and TRBJ2-1, is DVKVTQSSRYLVKRTGEKVFLECVQDMDHENMFWYRQDPGLGLRLIYFSYDVKMKEKGDIPEGYSVSREKKERFSLILESASTNQTSMYLCAISSPTVNEQFFGPGTRLTVL.

Turning to this clonotype: The conserved final phenylalanine or tryptophan is absent from the CDR3, which likely points to a read error. In DNA, the CDR3 is TGTGTCAGCTGTGAAGTTCCAAACTATGGCTACACCTTA. This translates into CVSCEVPNYGYTL. The chain couples TRBV6-1 to TRBJ1-2; D is unresolved. Germline V gene data show CDR1 as MNHNS and CDR2 as SASEGT. The CDR3 covers 13 residues.